Listed here is a single TCR beta chain. The antigen is undetermined. The repertoire was sequenced with immunoSEQ multiplex PCR; TCRdb's copy has only in-frame clones and lacks some. The sample carries 58,000 or so clones, roughly 90% recorded once. V was clipped by 5 bases and J by 5 bases, with 18 bases between them. Germline lookup yields CDR1 SEHNR and CDR2 FQNEAQ (reference sequence). The CDR3 is 15 residues long. This sample was included in a study of T cell responses to AZD1222 COVID-19 vaccine. Overall study results and limits: Mostly white British, mostly female donors; authors suggested clonal diversity may be underestimated.

Analyses pooled second doses at about 4 or about 12 weeks. The chain has TRBV7-9 and TRBJ2-5; D may correspond to TRBD1 or TRBD2 (5 bases each). Sequences were derived from peripheral blood, sampled 28 days after the second AZD1222 dose. The sequence derives from an adult who received the AZD1222 COVID-19 vaccine. The CDR3 protein is CASSPGTSRGETQYF. As DNA, the CDR3 is TGTGCCAGCAGCCCCGGGACCTCGAGGGGTGAGACCCAGTACTTC. The entire variable domain, with the rest obtained from reference TRBV7-9 and TRBJ2-5, is as follows: DTGVSQNPRHKITKRGQNVTFRCDPISEHNRLYWYRQTLGQGPEFLTYFQNEAQLEKSRLLSDRFSAERPKGSFSTLEIQRTEQGDSAMYLCASSPGTSRGETQYFGPGTRLLVL.